These 23 T cell receptor beta chains originate from one sample sequenced in a study of blood T cell repertoires in COVID-19. Sequenced by immunoSEQ multiplex PCR; TCRdb stores in-frame clones only, minus some. The data hold around 69,000 clones, with around 84% observed a single time. Source material: peripheral blood. Receptors originate from a man aged 45-60 years with active COVID-19.

The genes are TRBV15 and TRBJ1-2; 9 bases map to TRBD1. After removal of 2 bases from V and 5 bases from J, the junction contained 6 bases not matched to a gene. The CDR3 is 15 residues long. The germline CDR1 and CDR2 sequences are LNHNV and YYDKDF (reference sequence). As DNA, the CDR3 is TGTGCCACCAGCAGATCTGGACAGGGGTTATATGGCTACACCTTC. This sequence encodes CATSRSGQGLYGYTF.

Of note for this clone: The junction does not match germline at one end; this may be a read error. J is TRBJ2-1 and V is TRBV2; D possibly corresponds to TRBD2 (7 bases). The CDR3 sequence is 15 residues long. Germline V gene lookup returns CDR1 SNHLY and CDR2 FYNNEI. CDR3 sequence reads: CASSTEGEGYDEQFF. The CDR3 DNA reads as TGTGCCAGCAGTACCGAGGGGGAGGGCTACGATGAGCAGTTCTTC.

This clone was detected a few times. The chain carries TRBV7-8 and TRBJ1-1; D may be TRBD1 (5 bases). This CDR3 has 15 residues. Germline-derived CDR1 and CDR2 are SGHVS and FQNEAQ. V lost 2 bases to trimming and J lost 4 bases, with 14 bases between them. CDR3 region: CASSLLAGPSTEAFF. CDR3 DNA sequence: TGTGCCAGCAGCTTACTCGCGGGGCCCTCCACTGAAGCTTTCTTT.

This clone was seen a handful of times. The chain uses TRBV4-1 and TRBJ1-2; D ambiguous. Germline assignment: CDR1 MGHRA and CDR2 YSYEKL. Trimming removed 0 bases at V and 2 bases at J, with 4 bases between. CDR3 length: 13 amino acids. The DNA for the CDR3 is TGCGCCAGCAGCCAAGAGGAGAACTATGGCTACACCTTC. It codes for CASSQEENYGYTF.

The CDR3 protein is CASSLTVYGYTF. Here the CDR3 DNA reads TGTGCCAGTAGTCTGACAGTCTATGGCTACACCTTC. This sequence joins TRBV19 and TRBJ1-2, with a possible D match to TRBD1 (5 bases). Trimming removed 5 bases from V and 4 bases from J, with 8 bases in between. The V gene's germline CDR1 is LNHDA and CDR2 SQIVND (reference sequence). CDR3 length: 12 residues.

The gene calls are TRBV5-1 and TRBJ2-1; the match to TRBD2 covers 8 bases. V lost 0 bases and J lost 12; bases outside the gene matches: 23. The CDR3 extends over 19 amino acids. The germline V gene has CDR1 SGHRS and CDR2 YFSETQ. The CDR3 is CASSLGISGSRGGMVTQFF. CDR3 nucleotide sequence: TGCGCCAGCAGCTTGGGGATCAGCGGGAGTCGGGGTGGGATGGTGACGCAGTTCTTC.

The chain uses TRBV15 and TRBJ1-1; unclear D gene. This CDR3 is 13 amino acids long. Germline-derived CDR1 and CDR2 are LNHNV and YYDKDF (reference sequence). V was trimmed by 7 bases and J by 1 base, leaving 10 bases between them. The CDR3 is CATMPRGNTEAFF. The DNA for the CDR3 is TGTGCCACCATGCCCCGGGGGAACACTGAAGCTTTCTTT.

In DNA, the CDR3 is TGTGCCAGTAGTATATCAGGACATGCAACTAATGAAAAACTGTTTTTT. Translating it yields CASSISGHATNEKLFF. The chain carries TRBV19 and TRBJ1-4, with a weak D call TRBD1 (5 bases). Trimming shortened V by 2 bases and J by 0 bases, and 10 bases separated the two germline ends. The CDR3 is 16 residues long. Germline CDR1 and CDR2: LNHDA and SQIVND (reference sequence). Combining the CDR3 with reference TRBV19 and TRBJ1-4 gives the whole variable domain DGGITQSPKYLFRKEGQNVTLSCEQNLNHDAMYWYRQDPGQGLRLIYYSQIVNDFQKGDIAEGYSVSREKKESFPLTVTSAQKNPTAFYLCASSISGHATNEKLFFGSGTQLSVL.

This clone occurred a few times. The J gene is TRBJ1-1, the V gene TRBV18, with D perhaps TRBD1 (5 bases). V lost 3 bases and J 4 bases, leaving 9 bases between the germline ends. This CDR3 has 13 amino acids. The germline V gene has CDR1 KGHSH and CDR2 LQKENI. CDR3 bases: TGTGCCAGCTCACCGACAGCGGGCACTGAAGCTTTCTTT. Translation: CASSPTAGTEAFF.

This clone was counted once. This sequence joins TRBV7-2 and TRBJ2-2; D is possibly TRBD2 (5 bases). CDR3 size: 18 residues. Trimming stripped 2 bases from V and 0 bases from J, with 16 bases between. Per germline, CDR1 SGHTA and CDR2 FQGNSA. The CDR3: CASSLTPRGTANTGELFF. As DNA, the CDR3 is TGTGCCAGCAGCTTAACACCCCGGGGAACTGCGAACACCGGGGAGCTGTTTTTT.

There are a few counts of this clone. This chain connects TRBV5-5 to TRBJ1-2; D might be TRBD1 (6 bases). Germline V gene lookup returns CDR1 SGHKS and CDR2 YYEKEE (reference sequence). The CDR3 contains 14 residues. V shed 2 bases and J shed 7 bases, with 15 bases lying between them. The CDR3 coding sequence is TGTGCCAGCAGCTTAATACAGGGTGGAGGTGGCTACACCTTC. It encodes CASSLIQGGGGYTF.

The chain carries TRBV30 and TRBJ2-5; TRBD1 matches 10 bases. CDR1 and CDR2 from the germline V gene are GTSNPN and SVGIG (reference sequence). The V segment lost 2 bases and the J segment 3 bases; nucleotides outside the gene matches: 6. CDR3 length: 15 amino acids. The CDR3 bases are TGTGCCTGGAGTCCACCTGGGACAGGGGAAGAGACCCAGTACTTC. Amino acids: CAWSPPGTGEETQYF.

This chain joins TRBV18 and TRBJ2-4; the match to TRBD1 covers 11 bases. Trimming at V came to 1 base and at J to 5 bases, leaving 4 bases not matched to a gene. The CDR3 length is 16 residues. Germline V gene lookup returns CDR1 KGHSH and CDR2 LQKENI. CDR3 nucleotides: TGTGCCAGCTCACCACAAGGACAGGGGGCTGAAAACATTCAGTACTTC. Protein: CASSPQGQGAENIQYF.

On this clone: Relative to the germline gene, one junction end is altered; a read error may explain this. V usage is TRBV5-1 and J usage is TRBJ2-6; TRBD1 is a possible D gene (6 bases). The CDR3 consists of 17 residues. Germline V gene sequence: CDR1 SGHRS, CDR2 YFSETQ. For the CDR3, the DNA is TGCGCCAGCAGCTTGGCCCCAGGGGCCACTGGGGCCAACATCCTGACTTTC. Amino acids: CASSLAPGATGANILTF. The complete variable domain, with remaining parts taken from reference TRBV5-1 and TRBJ2-6, reads KAGVTQTPRYLIKTRGQQVTLSCSPISGHRSVSWYQQTPGQGLQFLFEYFSETQRNKGNFPGRFSGRQFSNSRSEMNVSTLELGDSALYLCASSLAPGATGANILTFGAGSRLTVL.

The chain uses TRBV21-1 and TRBJ2-3; the table's D call, TRBD1, has no DNA check behind it. TRBV21-1 is a pseudogene. The length of the CDR3 is 17 residues. As DNA, the CDR3 is TGTGCCAGCAGCACTGGGGACAGGGGCCCAAGCACAGATACGCAGTATTTT. Its protein product is CASSTGDRGPSTDTQYF.

The chain joins TRBV11-2 to TRBJ1-1; no clear D. This CDR3 has 17 amino acids. Germline CDR1 is SGHAT and CDR2 is FQNNGV. V shed 2 bases and J shed 9 bases, with 25 bases lying between them. The DNA for the CDR3 is TGTGCCAGCAGCTTATCTCGTTCAGGCCGGAACGGAAGTCAAGCTTTCTTT. This encodes CASSLSRSGRNGSQAFF.

The chain links TRBV4-1 to TRBJ1-1, with a tentative D call TRBD1 (6 bases). CDR1 is MGHRA, CDR2 YSYEKL, per germline. This CDR3 has 14 amino acids. Trimming stripped 4 bases from V and 1 base from J, with 10 bases between. CDR3 residues: CASSPQGQNTEAFF. CDR3 nucleotide sequence: TGCGCCAGCAGCCCACAGGGACAGAACACTGAAGCTTTCTTT.

The chain combines TRBV5-4 with TRBJ2-5, with TRBD1 as a possible D gene (5 bases). CDR3 length: 16 residues. V lost 4 bases, J lost 3 bases, and 19 bases lay in between. CDR1 and CDR2 from the germline V gene are SGHNT and YYREEE (reference sequence). CDR3 sequence reads: CASSLFSAGQKETQYF. For the CDR3, the DNA is TGTGCCAGCAGCCTGTTTTCGGCAGGGCAGAAAGAGACCCAGTACTTC.

The genes are TRBV6-5 and TRBJ1-1; 8 bases are a match to TRBD1. The V and J ends lost 8 bases and 5 bases, in that order; junction bases with no gene match: 4. There are 12 residues in the CDR3. CDR1 is MNHEY and CDR2 is SVGAGI in the germline V gene. Written as DNA, the CDR3 is TGTGCCAGCTGGGACAGGTGGACTGAAGCTTTCTTT. As protein: CASWDRWTEAFF.

The chain joins TRBV7-8 to TRBJ2-5, with D perhaps matching TRBD2 (5 bases). Germline V lookup: CDR1 SGHVS, CDR2 FQNEAQ. V shed 1 base and J shed 1 base, with 7 bases lying between them. This CDR3 comprises 14 residues. CDR3 protein: CASSLGRVQETQYF. CDR3 coding DNA: TGTGCCAGCAGCTTAGGGCGGGTCCAAGAGACCCAGTACTTC.

The genes are TRBV19 and TRBJ2-1; TRBD1 agrees at 9 bases. The CDR3 runs 15 residues. The germline V gene encodes CDR1 LNHDA and CDR2 SQIVND (reference sequence). V dropped 6 bases and J dropped 10; count of bases not matched to a gene: 13. CDR3: CASRPGTGSSTEQFF. The CDR3 DNA sequence: TGTGCCAGTAGGCCCGGGACAGGGTCCAGTACAGAGCAGTTCTTC.

V and J are TRBV20-1 and TRBJ2-5; D may be TRBD2 (5 bases). V shed 3 bases and J shed 7 bases, with 12 bases lying between them. CDR3 length: 12 residues. Germline CDR1 and CDR2: DFQATT and SNEGSKA (reference sequence). In nucleotides, the CDR3 is TGCAGTGCTAGTGTGGCCCGGGGGACCCAGTACTTC. It yields the protein CSASVARGTQYF.

The chain joins TRBV7-9 to TRBJ1-1, with D tentatively TRBD1 (5 bases). V lost 5 bases to trimming and J lost 0 bases, with 16 bases between them. Germline V gene sequence: CDR1 SEHNR, CDR2 FQNEAQ (reference sequence). The CDR3 extends over 16 amino acids. The DNA of the CDR3 is TGTGCCAGCAGCCTATATTGGGGCCAAATGAACACTGAAGCTTTCTTT. Translating it yields CASSLYWGQMNTEAFF.